This T cell receptor (beta chain) was identified during a study of blood T cells in healthy people across ages. V was pared by 3 bases and J by 2 bases, with 4 bases of the junction left unmatched. Germline V gene sequence: CDR1 ENHRY, CDR2 SYGVKD. The CDR3 runs to 16 residues. Whenever a sample was processed, at least 7 million PBMCs were isolated. Overall study results and limits: Estimates based on one million T cells were treated as lower bounds.

Concerning this clonotype: What it binds is not known.

Next came a second PCR, run for about 7 to 12 cycles, which used a sample-barcoded 5' primer along with a J-beta primer mix. Every single cDNA molecule received a tag from a template-switch adaptor with 12 random nucleotides. MiXCR was run by TCRdb on the 5' RACE reads, yielding one entry per CDR3 protein. Of more than 650,000 distinct CDR3 sequences in the sample, about 55% were seen once. The chain has TRBV10-3 and TRBJ2-6, with 7 bases lining up with TRBD1. This sequence originates from a man older than 75 in good health. The sample taken for sequencing was blood. Here the CDR3 reads CAISEIQGTGANVLTF. In DNA, the CDR3 is TGTGCCATCAGTGAAATACAGGGGACTGGGGCCAACGTCCTGACTTTC.